A single sample gave rise to the 24 T cell receptor beta chains below, sequenced in a study of T cell repertoires in ileal Crohn's disease. The data were produced by immunoSEQ multiplex PCR, yet TCRdb's version contains in-frame clones alone and is incomplete. Of roughly 4,400 clones listed, around four fifths are singletons. Time point noted: inflamed ileum from the surgical specimen. Specimen: ileal tissue. The receptor source for this set is an adult with Crohn's disease.

This rearrangement joins TRBV4-1 to TRBJ1-3, with D unresolved. V dropped 3 bases and J dropped 0 bases, with 12 bases sitting between them. The CDR3 covers 16 residues. Looked up from germline, CDR1 is MGHRA and CDR2 is YSYEKL. Here the CDR3 DNA reads TGCGCCAGCAGCCAGTTCGACCGGGGCTCTGGAAACACCATATATTTT. Translation: CASSQFDRGSGNTIYF.

The chain is built from TRBV5-1 and TRBJ1-1; 12 nucleotides align to TRBD1. The ends lost 6 bases at V and 6 bases at J; junction bases unmatched: 9. Germline V gene lookup returns CDR1 SGHRS and CDR2 YFSETQ. There are 15 residues in the CDR3. CDR3 sequence (DNA): TGCGCCAGCAACGGGGCCGGGACAGGGGGCTCTGAAGCTTTCTTT. It specifies CASNGAGTGGSEAFF.

V gene TRBV7-2 combines with J gene TRBJ1-2; TRBD1 matches 8 bases. The CDR3 is 15 amino acids. The V gene end was trimmed by 5 bases and the J gene end by 2 bases; junction bases not matched to a gene: 7. Germline V lookup: CDR1 SGHTA, CDR2 FQGNSA. CDR3 protein: CASSPGQGGNYGYTF. CDR3 sequence (DNA): TGTGCCAGCAGCCCCGGACAGGGAGGGAACTATGGCTACACCTTC. The full variable domain, in which reference TRBV7-2 and TRBJ1-2 provide the parts outside the CDR3, is GAGVSQSPSNKVTEKGKDVELRCDPISGHTALYWYRQSLGQGLEFLIYFQGNSAPDKSGLPSDRFSAERTGGSVSTLTIQRTQQEDSAVYLCASSPGQGGNYGYTFGSGTRLTVV.

CDR3: CASSRKNTGELFF. The CDR3 coding sequence is TGTGCCAGCAGCCGCAAGAACACCGGGGAGCTGTTTTTT. The chain uses TRBV6-6 and TRBJ2-2, with no clear D. This CDR3 is built from 13 residues. Trimming pared 6 bases from V and 1 base from J, leaving 6 bases between. In germline, CDR1 is MNHNY, CDR2 SVGAGI (reference sequence).

This rearrangement joins TRBV4-2 to TRBJ2-7; the D call may be TRBD1 or TRBD2 (6 bases each). CDR1 and CDR2 from the germline V gene are LGHNA and YNFKEQ. This CDR3 has 16 amino acids. Between the trimmed V and J ends, which lost 0 bases and 4 bases, there was a span of 16 bases. The CDR3 here is CASSQDGGGQPYEQYF. DNA of the CDR3: TGTGCCAGCAGCCAAGACGGGGGAGGACAGCCATACGAGCAGTACTTC.

V gene TRBV2 combines with J gene TRBJ2-3, with 8 positions matching TRBD1. The germline gives CDR1 SNHLY, CDR2 FYNNEI. Trimming took 7 bases from V and 9 from J; bases not matched to a gene: 9. This CDR3 has 13 amino acids. The CDR3 coding sequence is TGTGCCAGCATTCTGACAGGGGCTAGGACGCAGTATTTT. Translation gives CASILTGARTQYF.

The chain employs TRBV18 and TRBJ1-2; 9 bases are a match to TRBD1. This CDR3 spans 15 amino acids. With 5 bases clipped from V and 6 bases from J, the junction kept 10 bases outside the gene matches. Germline V gene sequence: CDR1 KGHSH, CDR2 LQKENI. DNA of the CDR3: TGTGCCAGCTCATCCACACCCGGGACAGGGAATGGCTACACCTTC. This gives the protein CASSSTPGTGNGYTF.

This clone was counted once. V is TRBV19 and J is TRBJ1-1, with TRBD1 identical over 9 bases. The J segment lost 3 bases and the V segment lost 5 bases, leaving 7 bases of the junction unmatched. Per germline, CDR1 LNHDA and CDR2 SQIVND (reference sequence). The CDR3 spans 15 residues. The CDR3 sequence: CASSFGTGRDTEAFF. Written as DNA, the CDR3 is TGTGCCAGTAGTTTTGGGACAGGGAGGGACACTGAAGCTTTCTTT.

The V gene is TRBV19, the J gene TRBJ2-7; maybe TRBD1 (5 bases). Trimming took off 8 bases at V and 3 bases at J, with 8 bases between the two ends. The CDR3 sequence is 11 residues long. The germline CDR1 and CDR2 sequences are LNHDA and SQIVND (reference sequence). Written as DNA, the CDR3 is TGTGCCAGTTTAGGGGACTACGAGCAGTACTTC. This encodes CASLGDYEQYF.

This clone was observed a few times. V and J are TRBV5-4 and TRBJ2-1; D perhaps matches TRBD1 (6 bases). The CDR3 is made up of 14 amino acids. V lost 1 base and J 4 bases, leaving 9 bases between the germline ends. Germline loops: CDR1 SGHNT, CDR2 YYREEE (reference sequence). The CDR3 DNA reads as TGTGCCAGCAGCTTGACAGGGAGTTACAATGAGCAGTTCTTC. Its protein is CASSLTGSYNEQFF.

This sequence joins TRBV15 and TRBJ2-1, with 9 bases aligning to TRBD1. The J segment lost 7 bases and the V segment lost 7 bases, leaving 5 bases of the junction unmatched. CDR3 size: 13 residues. Germline CDR1 LNHNV, CDR2 YYDKDF (reference sequence). CDR3 protein: CATKQGARNEQFF. DNA for the CDR3: TGTGCCACCAAACAGGGGGCCAGGAATGAGCAGTTCTTC.

The V and J genes are TRBV5-1 and TRBJ1-4, with 7 nucleotides matching TRBD1. With V trimmed by 0 bases and J by 10 bases, 6 bases remained unmatched. This CDR3 spans 14 amino acids. CDR1 and CDR2 (germline): SGHRS, YFSETQ. This CDR3 reads CASSLDQGGRKLFF. The CDR3 DNA reads TGCGCCAGCAGCTTGGACCAGGGGGGTCGAAAACTGTTTTTT. Full variable domain (rest looked up from reference TRBV5-1 and TRBJ1-4): KAGVTQTPRYLIKTRGQQVTLSCSPISGHRSVSWYQQTPGQGLQFLFEYFSETQRNKGNFPGRFSGRQFSNSRSEMNVSTLELGDSALYLCASSLDQGGRKLFFGSGTQLSVL.

This clone was counted a few times. The chain has TRBV7-9 and TRBJ1-1; no definite D call. V lost 5 bases to trimming and J lost 0 bases, with 10 bases between them. This CDR3 contains 14 residues. The germline V gene encodes CDR1 SEHNR and CDR2 FQNEAQ (reference sequence). CDR3 protein: CASSPPAVNTEAFF. CDR3 nucleotide sequence: TGTGCCAGCAGCCCCCCCGCGGTGAACACTGAAGCTTTCTTT.

The V gene is TRBV11-2, the J gene TRBJ2-1; a weak D match, TRBD1 (5 bases). Germline CDR1 SGHAT, CDR2 FQNNGV. This CDR3 has 15 amino acids. Trimming pared 2 bases from V and 5 bases from J, leaving 13 bases between. CDR3 protein: CASSLSGPLDNEQFF. The CDR3 DNA reads as TGTGCCAGCAGCTTATCAGGGCCTCTGGACAATGAGCAGTTCTTC.

The chain employs TRBV19 and TRBJ2-1; D tentatively reads TRBD1 or TRBD2 (7 bases each). This CDR3 spans 16 amino acids. Germline-derived CDR1 and CDR2 are LNHDA and SQIVND (reference sequence). The V end lost 7 bases, the J end lost 15 bases, and 31 bases lay between the germline ends. CDR3 amino acids: CASNPGGWGQGDYRFF. The DNA for the CDR3 is TGTGCCAGTAATCCCGGTGGGTGGGGGCAGGGGGACTACAGGTTCTTC.

This chain joins TRBV11-2 and TRBJ2-1, with 7 bases fitting TRBD2. Germline V gene sequence: CDR1 SGHAT, CDR2 FQNNGV. The CDR3 loop spans 15 amino acids. V shed 5 bases and J 9 bases; nucleotides not matched to a gene: 13. The chain's CDR3 is CASSPFLTSQGEQFF. The DNA of the CDR3 is TGTGCCAGCAGCCCTTTCCTGACTAGCCAGGGTGAGCAGTTCTTC.

The chain recombines TRBV6-5 with TRBJ1-1; D gene uncertain. The length of the CDR3 is 11 residues. V was clipped by 7 bases and J by 5 bases, with 8 bases between them. Germline loops: CDR1 MNHEY, CDR2 SVGAGI. The CDR3 loop is CASKKGTEAFF. CDR3 nucleotide sequence: TGTGCCAGCAAGAAAGGGACTGAAGCTTTCTTT.

CDR3 sequence: CAWGLGQGLRLNYGYTF. The CDR3 DNA sequence: TGTGCCTGGGGACTGGGGCAGGGTCTCCGCCTAAACTATGGCTACACCTTC. The J gene is TRBJ1-2, the V gene TRBV30, with D maybe TRBD1 (5 bases). CDR1 and CDR2 (germline): GTSNPN, SVGIG (reference sequence). V lost 5 bases and J 2 bases, leaving 24 bases between the germline ends. CDR3 size: 17 residues.

This clone has only a few counts. J is TRBJ2-7 and V is TRBV4-1; unclear D gene. Germline V gene sequence: CDR1 MGHRA, CDR2 YSYEKL. This CDR3 region has 12 residues. The V end lost 0 bases, the J end lost 5 bases, and 5 bases lay between the germline ends. The chain's CDR3 is CASSQDPDEQYF. In DNA, the CDR3 is TGCGCCAGCAGCCAAGACCCCGACGAGCAGTACTTC.

This clone has just a few counts. The chain recombines TRBV19 with TRBJ1-2, with D tentatively TRBD1 (6 bases). Germline-derived CDR1 and CDR2 are LNHDA and SQIVND (reference sequence). This CDR3 has 16 residues. V shed 2 bases and J shed 3 bases, with 16 bases lying between them. The CDR3 loop is CASSIWPRGSDYGYTF. In nucleotides, the CDR3 is TGTGCCAGTAGTATATGGCCAAGGGGGTCTGACTATGGCTACACCTTC.

The chain couples TRBV10-3 to TRBJ2-1; TRBD2 matches 12 bases. CDR1 and CDR2 from the germline V gene are ENHRY and SYGVKD. J lost 7 bases, V lost 7 bases, and 11 bases had no gene match. The CDR3 totals 16 residues. The CDR3 DNA reads TGTGCCATCACGGCTAGCGGGGGGGCCGAGGCTAATGAGCAGTTCTTC. It translates to CAITASGGAEANEQFF.

This chain uses TRBV27 with TRBJ2-7, with no clear D. V shed 3 bases and J shed 4 bases, with 19 bases lying between them. Per germline, CDR1 MNHEY and CDR2 SMNVEV (reference sequence). This CDR3 spans 16 amino acids. CDR3 sequence reads: CASSLVATRLNYEQYF. The CDR3 coding sequence is TGTGCCAGCAGTTTGGTTGCGACACGCTTAAATTACGAGCAGTACTTC.

The rearrangement uses TRBV18 and TRBJ1-1; 8 positions agree with TRBD1. Unmatched junction bases numbered 10, after V lost 4 bases and J lost 6 bases. CDR3 size: 15 residues. Germline CDR1 reads KGHSH; CDR2 reads LQKENI. The CDR3: CASSLRAKQGAEAFF. In nucleotides, the CDR3 is TGTGCCAGCTCACTAAGGGCAAAACAGGGGGCTGAAGCTTTCTTT.

V usage is TRBV18 and J usage is TRBJ1-2; D is undetermined. The germline CDR1 and CDR2 sequences are KGHSH and LQKENI. This CDR3 contains 14 residues. Trimming removed 6 bases at V and 5 bases at J, with 16 bases between. Here the CDR3 reads CASSLAAQTYGYTF. The CDR3 DNA reads TGTGCCAGCTCCCTTGCAGCACAAACGTATGGCTACACCTTC.